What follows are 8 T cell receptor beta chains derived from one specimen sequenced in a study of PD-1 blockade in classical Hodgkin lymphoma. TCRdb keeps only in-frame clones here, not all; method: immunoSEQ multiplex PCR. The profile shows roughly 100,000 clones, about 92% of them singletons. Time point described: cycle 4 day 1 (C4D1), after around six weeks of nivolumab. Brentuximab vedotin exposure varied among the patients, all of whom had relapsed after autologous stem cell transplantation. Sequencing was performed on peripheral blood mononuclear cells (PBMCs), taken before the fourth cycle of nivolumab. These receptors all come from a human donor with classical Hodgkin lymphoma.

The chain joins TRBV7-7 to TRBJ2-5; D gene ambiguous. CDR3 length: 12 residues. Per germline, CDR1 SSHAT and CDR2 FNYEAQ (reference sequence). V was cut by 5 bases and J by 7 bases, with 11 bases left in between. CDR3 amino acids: CASSPGWGTQYF. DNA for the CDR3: TGTGCCAGCAGCCCTGGGTGGGGGACCCAGTACTTC.

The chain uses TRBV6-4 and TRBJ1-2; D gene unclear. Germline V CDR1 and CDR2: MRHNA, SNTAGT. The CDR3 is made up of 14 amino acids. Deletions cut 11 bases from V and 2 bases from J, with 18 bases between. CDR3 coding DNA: TGTGCCGAAGCTTGGGGAGGGAACAACTATGGCTACACCTTC. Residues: CAEAWGGNNYGYTF.

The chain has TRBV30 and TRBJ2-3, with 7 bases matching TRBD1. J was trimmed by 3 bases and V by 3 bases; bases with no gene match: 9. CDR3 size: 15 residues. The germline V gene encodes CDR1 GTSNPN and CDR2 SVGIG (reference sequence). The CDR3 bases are TGTGCCTGGAGCCCACAGGGGACCCGAACAGATACGCAGTATTTT. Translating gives CAWSPQGTRTDTQYF.

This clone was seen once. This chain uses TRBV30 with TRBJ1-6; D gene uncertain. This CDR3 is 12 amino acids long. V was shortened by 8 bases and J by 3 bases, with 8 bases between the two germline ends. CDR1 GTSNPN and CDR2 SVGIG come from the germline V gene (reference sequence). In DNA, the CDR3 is TGTGCCAACCGTGGCTATAATTCACCCCTCCACTTT. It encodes CANRGYNSPLHF.

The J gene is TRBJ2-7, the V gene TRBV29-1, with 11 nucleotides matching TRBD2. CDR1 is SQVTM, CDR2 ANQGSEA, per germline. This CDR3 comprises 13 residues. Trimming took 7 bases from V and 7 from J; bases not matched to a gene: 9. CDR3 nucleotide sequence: TGCAGCGCCGCGCTAGCGGGAGGAGGGGAGCAGTACTTC. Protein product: CSAALAGGGEQYF.

In DNA, the CDR3 is TGCGCCAGCAGTGAGTCAGCTAGATCTACAGATACGCAGTATTTT. This codes for CASSESARSTDTQYF. V usage is TRBV10-1 and J usage is TRBJ2-3; D gene ambiguous. Trimming took off 0 bases at V and 3 bases at J, with 10 bases between the two ends. This CDR3 is 15 amino acids long. Per germline, CDR1 WNHNN and CDR2 SYGVQD (reference sequence).

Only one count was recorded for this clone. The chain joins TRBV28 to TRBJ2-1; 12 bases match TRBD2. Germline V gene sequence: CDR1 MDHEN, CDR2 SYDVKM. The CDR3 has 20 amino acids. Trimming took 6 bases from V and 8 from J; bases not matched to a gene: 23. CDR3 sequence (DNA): TGTGCCAGCAGCCCCGCCGGGACTAGCGGGTTTCCGATCCATGGGGATGAGCAGTTCTTC. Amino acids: CASSPAGTSGFPIHGDEQFF.

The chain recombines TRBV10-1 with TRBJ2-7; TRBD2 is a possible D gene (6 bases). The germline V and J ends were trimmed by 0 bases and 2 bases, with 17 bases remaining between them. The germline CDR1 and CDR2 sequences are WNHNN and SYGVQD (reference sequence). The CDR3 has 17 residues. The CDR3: CASSESGREWATYEQYF. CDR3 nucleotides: TGCGCCAGCAGTGAGTCGGGACGGGAGTGGGCCACCTACGAGCAGTACTTC.